These 21 T cell receptor beta chains came from one sample sequenced in a study of neurological immune-mediated disorders. From the 5' RACE reads, TCRdb called clonotypes with MiXCR, one entry per CDR3 protein. The sample yields about 58,000 distinct CDR3 sequences, approximately 3.6% seen once. Material: PBMCs. These TCRs come from a woman aged 55-70 years with multiple sclerosis.

Many counts were recorded for this clonotype. The chain links TRBV5-8 to TRBJ2-1; 8 positions match TRBD2. CDR3 size: 14 residues. Germline V gene data show CDR1 as SGHTS and CDR2 as YDEGEE. Trimming cost V 3 bases and J 3 bases; bases outside gene matches: 2. The CDR3 region is CASSSGTSYNEQFF. Here the CDR3 DNA reads TGTGCCAGCAGCTCCGGGACTAGCTACAATGAGCAGTTCTTC.

This clonotype was seen repeatedly, ten times or more. The chain links TRBV14 to TRBJ2-1, with D possibly TRBD2 on 5 matching bases. V lost 1 base to trimming and J lost 0 bases, with 16 bases between them. Germline V CDR1 and CDR2: SGHDN, FVKESK. This CDR3 contains 18 residues. The CDR3 DNA reads TGTGCCAGCAGCCAAGGGAAAGGGCGGGCGAGCTCCTACAATGAGCAGTTCTTC. This encodes CASSQGKGRASSYNEQFF.

This clonotype was counted at least ten times. V and J are TRBV5-1 and TRBJ2-3; D gene uncertain. Between the trimmed V and J ends, which lost 4 bases and 1 base, there was a span of 10 bases. The CDR3 sequence is 14 residues long. Germline V gene lookup returns CDR1 SGHRS and CDR2 YFSETQ. The CDR3, as DNA: TGCGCCAGCAGCCCTCTTACAGGCACAGATACGCAGTATTTT. Amino acid sequence: CASSPLTGTDTQYF.

This clonotype was seen repeatedly, ten times or more. The chain recombines TRBV5-1 with TRBJ2-3; 10 nucleotides line up with TRBD2. CDR3 size: 16 residues. Germline V CDR1 and CDR2: SGHRS, YFSETQ. V shed 4 bases and J 4 bases; nucleotides not matched to a gene: 9. CDR3 region: CASSGVPSGGADTQYF. CDR3 bases: TGCGCCAGCAGCGGAGTTCCTAGCGGGGGCGCAGATACGCAGTATTTT.

This clonotype was recorded at least ten times. Written as DNA, the CDR3 is TGTGCCAGCAGCTTGTCCGGGTACAATGAGCAGTTCTTC. It encodes CASSLSGYNEQFF. This chain links TRBV5-6 with TRBJ2-1; D not certain. Germline V gene data show CDR1 as SGHDT and CDR2 as YYEEEE. V was pared by 1 base and J by 4 bases, with 6 bases between. This CDR3 contains 13 residues.

This clonotype has at least ten counts. The chain has TRBV7-2 and TRBJ2-5; 14 positions match TRBD2. The V and J ends lost 4 bases and 7 bases, in that order; junction bases with no gene match: 5. Germline CDR1 and CDR2: SGHTA and FQGNSA. This CDR3 region has 15 residues. DNA of the CDR3: TGTGCCAGCAGCTCCACCGGGACTAGCGGGGGGACCCAGTACTTC. It specifies CASSSTGTSGGTQYF. Full variable domain (rest looked up from reference TRBV7-2 and TRBJ2-5): GAGVSQSPSNKVTEKGKDVELRCDPISGHTALYWYRQSLGQGLEFLIYFQGNSAPDKSGLPSDRFSAERTGGSVSTLTIQRTQQEDSAVYLCASSSTGTSGGTQYFGPGTRLLVL.

This clonotype was recorded at least ten times. The chain couples TRBV7-2 to TRBJ1-2; no clear D. V dropped 1 base and J dropped 4 bases, with 4 bases sitting between them. This CDR3 has 12 amino acids. Germline assignment: CDR1 SGHTA and CDR2 FQGNSA. The CDR3 DNA reads as TGTGCCAGCAGCTTAGAGGGCTATGGCTACACCTTC. As protein: CASSLEGYGYTF.

Ten or more counts support this clonotype. The rearrangement links TRBV7-9 to TRBJ2-1; no reliable D call. The CDR3 runs 16 residues. Germline V CDR1 and CDR2: SEHNR, FQNEAQ (reference sequence). V lost 4 bases and J 2 bases, leaving 15 bases between the germline ends. The CDR3, as DNA: TGTGCCAGCAGCTCAACCTACTACTATCCCTACAATGAGCAGTTCTTC. It encodes CASSSTYYYPYNEQFF.

This clonotype was seen many times. The rearrangement joins TRBV5-6 to TRBJ2-7; D not certain. The germline CDR1 and CDR2 sequences are SGHDT and YYEEEE. The V gene lost 4 bases and the J gene lost 1 base, with 12 bases spanning the gap. The CDR3 extends over 14 amino acids. The CDR3 bases are TGTGCCAGCAGCCCCGGACGAAAATCCTACGAGCAGTACTTC. Translated, it gives CASSPGRKSYEQYF. Variable domain in full (rest from reference TRBV5-6 and TRBJ2-7): DAGVTQSPTHLIKTRGQQVTLRCSPKSGHDTVSWYQQALGQGPQFIFQYYEEEERQRGNFPDRFSGHQFPNYSSELNVNALLLGDSALYLCASSPGRKSYEQYFGPGTRLTVT.

This clonotype was detected ten times or more. The CDR3: CAISGTATDTQYF. The CDR3, as DNA: TGTGCCATCAGCGGGACCGCCACAGATACGCAGTATTTT. The rearrangement uses TRBV10-3 and TRBJ2-3, with D possibly called TRBD1 or TRBD2 (5 bases each). CDR1 and CDR2 (germline): ENHRY, SYGVKD. CDR3 length: 13 residues. Trimming removed 6 bases from V and 2 bases from J, with 9 bases in between.

The table lists this clonotype with many counts. The gene calls are TRBV20-1 and TRBJ1-2; D remains unclear. This CDR3 region has 13 residues. Germline V lookup: CDR1 DFQATT, CDR2 SNEGSKA (reference sequence). V gave up 0 bases and J gave up 1 base, with 6 bases separating them. The CDR3 region is CSARDHSNYGYTF. The CDR3 DNA reads as TGCAGTGCTAGAGATCACAGTAACTATGGCTACACCTTC.

This clonotype was seen at least ten times. The J gene is TRBJ2-3, the V gene TRBV25-1; D is unresolved. V dropped 3 bases and J dropped 2 bases, with 9 bases sitting between them. Germline CDR1 MGHDK, CDR2 SYGVNS. The CDR3 loop spans 14 amino acids. CDR3 nucleotides: TGTGCCAGCAGTGAGGTGGTATCCACAGATACGCAGTATTTT. It specifies CASSEVVSTDTQYF.

Ten or more counts support this clonotype. This chain uses TRBV20-1 with TRBJ2-1; perhaps TRBD2 as D (5 bases). V lost 4 bases and J lost 5, with 18 bases in between. CDR1 and CDR2 from the germline V gene are DFQATT and SNEGSKA (reference sequence). This CDR3 has 15 amino acids. CDR3 residues: CSATLWGDADNEQFF. CDR3 coding DNA: TGCAGTGCTACTCTATGGGGAGATGCGGACAATGAGCAGTTCTTC.

This clonotype has ten or more counts. The gene calls are TRBV4-3 and TRBJ2-5, with 7 bases aligning to TRBD1. Unmatched junction bases numbered 4, after V lost 1 base and J lost 2 bases. Germline V gene data show CDR1 as LGHNA and CDR2 as YSLEER. This CDR3 comprises 15 residues. The CDR3 DNA is TGCGCCAGCAGCCAAGGACAGGGATGGCAAGAGACCCAGTACTTC. Translation gives CASSQGQGWQETQYF.

This clonotype was picked up many times. The V call is TRBV27, the J call TRBJ1-2; possible D gene TRBD1, 5 bases. With 6 bases removed from V and 4 bases from J, the gap between germline ends came to 15 bases. The CDR3 is made up of 14 amino acids. CDR1 is MNHEY and CDR2 is SMNVEV in the germline V gene (reference sequence). The CDR3 spells CASRPSRDFYGYTF. The DNA of the CDR3 is TGTGCCAGCAGACCTTCAAGGGACTTCTATGGCTACACCTTC.

This clonotype has a count of ten or more. The chain's CDR3 is CASSNLSNEQFF. CDR3 bases: TGTGCCAGCAGTAACCTTAGCAATGAGCAGTTCTTC. This sequence joins TRBV28 and TRBJ2-1, with unresolved D. Trimming took off 5 bases at V and 6 bases at J, with 8 bases between the two ends. There are 12 residues in the CDR3. Per the germline V gene, CDR1 is MDHEN and CDR2 is SYDVKM.

This clonotype was observed at least ten times. The chain is built from TRBV7-2 and TRBJ2-7, with 9 bases lining up with TRBD2. The V and J ends lost 1 base and 2 bases, in that order; junction bases with no gene match: 6. Germline V gives CDR1 SGHTA, CDR2 FQGNSA. This CDR3 has 16 residues. CDR3: CASSLGEAGGTYEQYF. CDR3 sequence (DNA): TGTGCCAGCAGCTTAGGAGAAGCGGGGGGCACCTACGAGCAGTACTTC.

This clonotype was counted at least ten times. This chain joins TRBV20-1 and TRBJ1-1; maybe TRBD1 (6 bases). The CDR3 covers 13 residues. Germline V gene data show CDR1 as DFQATT and CDR2 as SNEGSKA (reference sequence). Trimming took off 5 bases at V and 0 bases at J, with 10 bases between the two ends. CDR3 sequence: CSAGGHLNTEAFF. CDR3 sequence (DNA): TGCAGTGCTGGGGGACACCTGAACACTGAAGCTTTCTTT.

This clonotype was counted ten times or more. The chain is built from TRBV5-5 and TRBJ1-6; D is uncertain. The CDR3 has 13 residues. Germline values: CDR1 SGHKS, CDR2 YYEKEE (reference sequence). The V end was cut by 2 bases, the J end by 8 bases, with 8 bases between. The CDR3 here is CASSFRGDSPLHF. CDR3 nucleotide sequence: TGTGCCAGCAGCTTTCGCGGGGATTCACCCCTCCACTTT. The full variable domain, with the rest looked up from reference TRBV5-5 and TRBJ1-6, is DAGVTQSPTHLIKTRGQQVTLRCSPISGHKSVSWYQQVLGQGPQFIFQYYEKEERGRGNFPDRFSARQFPNYSSELNVNALLLGDSALYLCASSFRGDSPLHFGNGTRLTVT.

This clonotype occurred many times. The rearrangement joins TRBV15 to TRBJ2-1; the match to TRBD2 covers 8 bases. The V segment lost 1 base and the J segment 8 bases; nucleotides outside the gene matches: 10. Germline loops: CDR1 LNHNV, CDR2 YYDKDF (reference sequence). The CDR3 length is 16 residues. This CDR3 is CATSRVLAVNPHEQFF. The CDR3, as DNA: TGTGCCACCAGCAGAGTACTAGCGGTGAACCCCCATGAGCAGTTCTTC.

This clonotype has at least ten counts. The CDR3 DNA reads as TGTGCCAGCAGCTCGCAACTAGCGGGGGGACACACAGATACGCAGTATTTT. It codes for CASSSQLAGGHTDTQYF. This chain links TRBV7-2 with TRBJ2-3; 12 nucleotides align to TRBD2. CDR3 size: 17 residues. Germline-derived CDR1 and CDR2 are SGHTA and FQGNSA. The V gene end was trimmed by 4 bases and the J gene end by 2 bases; junction bases not matched to a gene: 7.